The T cell receptor (beta chain) described here comes from a study of blood T cell repertoires in COVID-19. Turning to the study itself: PBMCs, B-cell-depleted T cells, or T cells were the source of the cDNA or gDNA that made up the material.

Trimming cost V 5 bases and J 3 bases, with 14 bases left between them. The CDR3 runs 15 residues. Germline loops: CDR1 SEHNR, CDR2 FQNEAQ (reference sequence). Original handling: Quantification of nucleated cells was approximated via reference gene primer amplification. The table came from immunoSEQ multiplex PCR; TCRdb's copy has only in-frame clones and leaves some out. The V and J calls and the clone size are those of that table, but D and trimming were determined from the DNA. Here the sample spans about 250,000 clones, approximately 80% being singletons. Specimen: peripheral blood. The V gene is TRBV7-9, the J gene TRBJ1-5, with a tentative D call TRBD1 (5 bases). This TCR was sampled from a man older than 75 with acute or convalescent COVID-19. For the CDR3, the DNA is TGTGCCAGCAGCCCGGGGGAAGGACTCAATCAGCCCCAGCATTTT. Its protein is CASSPGEGLNQPQHF.